This T cell receptor beta chain was sequenced in a study of cytomegalovirus exposure and HLA in healthy donors. Primers for the PCR totalled 60 Vbeta and 13 Jbeta. Clones were sequenced by immunoSEQ multiplex PCR, and TCRdb holds only the in-frame ones, with some missing. The sample yields 100,000 to 150,000 clones, 15% to 19% seen once. Study findings and constraints: Cytomegalovirus status was reportedly diagnosed by the classifier with high sensitivity and specificity.

Details on this clone: Its specificity is unknown.

V shed 0 bases and J shed 7 bases, with 4 bases lying between them. The germline CDR1 and CDR2 sequences are LNHDA and SQIVND (reference sequence). This CDR3 comprises 12 residues. This TCR came from a woman between 18 and 29 years old in good health and CMV-seronegative. Sequencing was done on a sample of PBMCs. This chain connects TRBV19 to TRBJ2-1, with D unresolved. The CDR3 spells CASSIERNEQFF. The DNA for the CDR3 is TGTGCCAGTAGTATAGAGAGAAATGAGCAGTTCTTC.